These T cell receptor beta chains were read from a single sample in a study of cytomegalovirus exposure and HLA in healthy donors. Measured with immunoSEQ multiplex PCR; TCRdb has only the in-frame clones, and not every one. The table counts around 210,000 clones; approximately 1% lies in the top ten. Sequencing input: PBMCs. The receptor source for this set is a woman aged 25 to 39 in good health and CMV-seropositive. Both conserved end residues are part of each CDR3. D genes are given only for firm matches.

TRBD1	TRBV5-1	TRBJ1-1	CASSWDRPNTEAFF	TGCGCCAGCAGCTGGGACAGACCGAACACTGAAGCTTTCTTT
TRBD1	TRBV28	TRBJ1-2	CAHGTGLNGYTF	TGTGCCCACGGGACAGGGTTGAATGGCTACACCTTC
NA	TRBV7-2	TRBJ2-3	CASSIAGTDTQYF	TGTGCCAGCAGCATCGCAGGCACAGATACGCAGTATTTT
TRBD2	TRBV11-2	TRBJ2-7	CASSLAGGWAYEQYF	TGTGCCAGCAGCTTAGCGGGGGGGTGGGCCTACGAGCAGTACTTC
NA	TRBV5-4	TRBJ1-1	CASSPGGGRPEAFF	TGTGCCAGCAGCCCCGGGGGGGGCCGCCCTGAAGCTTTCTTT
NA	TRBV4-2	TRBJ1-2	CASSQGATDYGYTF	TGTGCCAGCAGCCAAGGGGCGACAGATTATGGCTACACCTTC
NA	TRBV5-1	TRBJ1-1	CASSLGQRGDTEAFF	TGCGCCAGCAGCTTGGGACAGCGTGGGGACACTGAAGCTTTCTTT
TRBD2	TRBV29-1	TRBJ2-2	CSVSGVRATGELFF	TGCAGCGTTAGCGGGGTACGCGCAACCGGGGAGCTGTTTTTT
TRBD1	TRBV11-3	TRBJ2-1	CASSLEQSGTGNFNEQFF	TGTGCCAGCAGCTTAGAACAATCCGGGACAGGGAATTTTAATGAGCAGTTCTTC
NA	TRBV5-1	TRBJ1-1	CASSLWMGQPNTEAFF	TGCGCCAGCAGCTTGTGGATGGGACAACCGAACACTGAAGCTTTCTTT
TRBD2	TRBV7-2	TRBJ2-7	CASSFGLAPYEQYF	TGTGCCAGCAGCTTCGGACTAGCGCCCTACGAGCAGTACTTC
NA	TRBV19	TRBJ2-7	CASSDFLYEQYF	TGTGCCAGTAGCGACTTCCTCTACGAGCAGTACTTC
NA	TRBV27	TRBJ1-2	CASSLSRQAIYGYTF	TGTGCCAGCAGTTTATCTAGACAGGCAATCTATGGCTACACCTTC
NA	TRBV27	TRBJ1-6	CASSLQSRTAFYNSPLHF	TGTGCCAGCAGTCTACAGTCTCGGACAGCCTTTTATAATTCACCCCTCCACTTT
NA	TRBV7-8	TRBJ1-4	CASSFYSPSDEKLFF	TGTGCCAGCAGCTTTTACAGTCCTTCCGATGAAAAACTGTTTTTT
NA	TRBV2	TRBJ2-5	CASSDYETQYF	TGTGCCAGCAGTGATTATGAGACCCAGTACTTC
TRBD1	TRBV27	TRBJ2-3	CASSFSLGQGSTTDTQYF	TGTGCCAGCAGTTTTTCCCTAGGACAGGGAAGTACCACAGATACGCAGTATTTT
TRBD2	TRBV7-8	TRBJ2-1	CASSKQTSGTGSSYNEQFF	TGTGCCAGCTCTAAACAGACTAGCGGGACTGGGAGCTCCTACAATGAGCAGTTCTTC
NA	TRBV2	TRBJ1-6	CASGEFGQGYSPLHF	TGTGCCAGCGGGGAGTTTGGTCAGGGGTATTCACCCCTCCACTTT
TRBD1	TRBV11-2	TRBJ1-4	CASSLYRGTNEKLFF	TGTGCCAGCAGCCTTTACAGGGGAACTAATGAAAAACTGTTTTTT
NA	TRBV5-1	TRBJ2-3	CASSLALERDTQYF	TGCGCCAGCAGCTTGGCACTAGAAAGGGATACGCAGTATTTT
TRBD2	TRBV5-6	TRBJ2-1	CASSLGVSGYNEQFF	TGTGCCAGCAGCTTGGGGGTTAGCGGGTACAATGAGCAGTTCTTC
TRBD1	TRBV5-6	TRBJ1-2	CASSSEGASRFGYTF	TGTGCCAGCAGCTCCGAGGGGGCTAGTCGCTTTGGCTACACCTTC
TRBD1	TRBV7-9	TRBJ1-5	CASSTLTGGPNQPQHF	TGTGCCAGCAGCACACTTACAGGGGGGCCCAATCAGCCCCAGCATTTT
NA	TRBV5-1	TRBJ1-2	CASRGIGENYGYTF	TGCGCCAGCCGGGGGATAGGCGAGAACTATGGCTACACCTTC
NA	TRBV20-1	TRBJ1-1	CSARFGTEAFF	TGCAGTGCTAGGTTCGGCACTGAAGCTTTCTTT
NA	TRBV11-2	TRBJ1-3	CASSLGGGNTIYF	TGTGCCAGCAGCTTAGGAGGAGGAAACACCATATATTTT
NA	TRBV15	TRBJ1-3	CATSREVGSSISGNTIYF	TGTGCCACCAGCAGAGAGGTGGGGAGCAGTATCTCTGGAAACACCATATATTTT
TRBD2	TRBV7-9	TRBJ2-7	CASSSSGGLNEQYF	TGTGCCAGCAGCTCTAGCGGGGGGCTCAACGAGCAGTACTTC
TRBD1	TRBV7-9	TRBJ1-3	CASSRRQGPLGNTIYF	TGTGCCAGCAGCCGCAGACAGGGGCCGCTGGGAAACACCATATATTTT
TRBD1	TRBV4-1	TRBJ2-5	CASRQTGDETQYF	TGCGCCAGCAGACAGACAGGGGACGAGACCCAGTACTTC
NA	TRBV6-5	TRBJ2-1	CASSPGSGTYNEQFF	TGTGCCAGCAGCCCAGGTTCGGGGACCTACAATGAGCAGTTCTTC
TRBD2	TRBV28	TRBJ2-1	CASGRDEQFF	TGTGCCAGCGGGAGGGATGAGCAGTTCTTC
NA	TRBV21-1	TRBJ1-5	CASSRHGTGVRSGNQPQHF	TGTGCCAGCAGCCGCCACGGGACAGGGGTTAGGTCGGGCAATCAGCCCCAGCATTTT
NA	TRBV19	TRBJ1-6	CASSKRPPSGLSWSPLHF	TGTGCCAGTAGTAAACGACCTCCTTCGGGACTGAGTTGGTCACCCCTCCACTTT
NA	TRBV11-2	TRBJ2-3	CASSLDGADTQYF	TGTGCCAGCAGCTTAGACGGGGCAGATACGCAGTATTTT
NA	TRBV27	TRBJ1-4	CASSLYGGNNEKLFF	TGTGCCAGCAGTTTATACGGCGGTAATAATGAAAAACTGTTTTTT
NA	TRBV5-4	TRBJ1-1	CASSQREGQPMNTEAFF	TGTGCCAGCAGCCAACGAGAAGGACAGCCCATGAACACTGAAGCTTTCTTT
TRBD1	TRBV6-5	TRBJ1-1	CASSYSWTGLNTEAFF	TGTGCCAGCAGTTACTCTTGGACAGGCTTGAACACTGAAGCTTTCTTT
NA	TRBV5-5	TRBJ2-7	CASSLTGLLAYEQYF	TGTGCCAGCAGCTTAACAGGTCTATTGGCCTACGAGCAGTACTTC
NA	TRBV4-1	TRBJ1-3	CASSPLGGSGNTIYF	TGCGCCAGCAGCCCTCTGGGGGGCTCTGGAAACACCATATATTTT
NA	TRBV5-1	TRBJ2-2	CASSLADSLYTGELFF	TGCGCCAGCAGCTTGGCGGACTCCCTTTACACCGGGGAGCTGTTTTTT
NA	TRBV4-3	TRBJ1-2	CASSPLNGGIYGYTF	TGCGCCAGCAGCCCCTTGAACGGAGGGATCTATGGCTACACCTTC
TRBD1	TRBV12-5	TRBJ1-4	CASGLVPGTGAVGANEKLFF	TGTGCTAGTGGTTTGGTGCCTGGGACAGGGGCTGTCGGGGCTAATGAAAAACTGTTTTTT
NA	TRBV29-1	TRBJ2-5	CSVRGVSEETQYF	TGCAGCGTTCGGGGAGTCTCAGAAGAGACCCAGTACTTC